This TCR beta chain was sequenced for a study of blood T cell repertoires in COVID-19. Produced via immunoSEQ multiplex PCR; TCRdb's table is partial and in-frame only. The table has a few hundred thousand clones, 70% to 90% seen once. The sample consisted of peripheral blood. This receptor was identified in a man in his late teens or twenties with active or convalescent COVID-19.

The CDR3 loop reads CASTRTGGSNQPQHF. The CDR3 nucleotides read TGTGCCAGCACAAGGACAGGGGGAAGCAATCAGCCCCAGCATTTT. This chain uses TRBV2 with TRBJ1-5; 10 nucleotides line up with TRBD1. CDR3 length equals 15 residues. Germline V gene sequence: CDR1 SNHLY, CDR2 FYNNEI. Trimming removed 7 bases from V and 1 base from J; junction bases left unmatched: 4.